The entry that follows covers one TCR beta chain sequence. Measured with immunoSEQ multiplex PCR; TCRdb has only the in-frame clones, and not every one. Of approximately 180,000 clones listed, roughly 84% were seen once; the top ten hold 9.8%. This specimen comes from a study of blood T cell repertoires in COVID-19. In the study overall: T cells, B-cell-depleted T cells, or PBMCs provided the cDNA or gDNA that served as material.

This CDR3 spans 12 amino acids. Germline values: CDR1 SQVTM, CDR2 ANQGSEA. Trimming shortened V by 8 bases and J by 5 bases, and 13 bases separated the two germline ends. Source material: peripheral blood. The sequence was obtained from an elderly woman with acute or convalescent COVID-19. The chain links TRBV29-1 to TRBJ2-1, with D tentatively TRBD1 (5 bases). The CDR3 nucleotides are TGCAGCCTCAACCTAGGGGACAATGAGCAGTTCTTC. Translation: CSLNLGDNEQFF.